Shown below are 7 T cell receptor beta chains from a single sample sequenced in a study of CD8 T cells in Susac syndrome. A quantity of about 0.5 to 1 ug RNA underwent reverse transcription using random hexamers. TCRdb processed the immunoSEQ multiplex PCR reads anew with MiXCR; each CDR3 protein has one entry. The sample shows under 200,000 distinct CDR3 sequences, 90% to 95% of them seen only once. The sequenced material came from CD4+ T cells from PBMCs. The receptor set was obtained from a human donor with Susac syndrome.

The chain recombines TRBV9 with TRBJ1-1, with D maybe TRBD1 (5 bases). CDR3 length: 14 residues. CDR1 and CDR2 (germline): SGDLS, YYNGEE. Trimming removed 0 bases from V and 5 bases from J, with 11 bases in between. CDR3 amino acids: CASSVVPEGTEAFF. Here the CDR3 DNA reads TGTGCCAGCAGCGTAGTCCCAGAGGGGACTGAAGCTTTCTTT.

The gene calls are TRBV6-5 and TRBJ1-5, with a possible D match to TRBD1 (5 bases). This CDR3 has 16 residues. CDR1 MNHEY and CDR2 SVGAGI come from the germline V gene. V gave up 0 bases and J gave up 0 bases, with 9 bases separating them. In nucleotides, the CDR3 is TGTGCCAGCAGTTACTCTAGCAGGGATAGCAATCAGCCCCAGCATTTT. Its protein product is CASSYSSRDSNQPQHF.

This clonotype came up once. The J gene is TRBJ2-4, the V gene TRBV4-1, with D unclear. Germline CDR1 MGHRA, CDR2 YSYEKL. Trimming cost V 1 base and J 8 bases, with 18 bases left between them. This CDR3 contains 16 residues. The CDR3 sequence: CASSQVFLKPEDIQYF. CDR3 nucleotide sequence: TGCGCCAGCAGCCAAGTCTTTCTGAAACCTGAGGACATTCAGTACTTC.

Only one count was recorded for this clonotype. The chain is built from TRBV7-3 and TRBJ2-1; D unresolved. The V end was cut by 4 bases, the J end by 7 bases, with 8 bases between. Germline V gene sequence: CDR1 SGHTA, CDR2 FQGTGA. This CDR3 contains 12 residues. CDR3 nucleotides: TGTGCCAGCAGCTACAACATGAATGAGCAGTTCTTC. It codes for CASSYNMNEQFF.

The chain combines TRBV3-1 with TRBJ2-1; D is unclear. The CDR3 totals 15 residues. V was clipped by 1 base and J by 4 bases, with 11 bases between them. The germline V gene encodes CDR1 LGHDT and CDR2 YNNKEL (reference sequence). Here the CDR3 DNA reads TGTGCCAGCAGCCAAGGAGTCGTCGAATACAATGAGCAGTTCTTC. It codes for CASSQGVVEYNEQFF.

The chain joins TRBV27 to TRBJ2-3; D ambiguous. This CDR3 has 11 residues. Trimming cost V 8 bases and J 4 bases, with 7 bases left between them. Looked up from germline, CDR1 is MNHEY and CDR2 is SMNVEV (reference sequence). In DNA, the CDR3 is TGTGCCAGCGGTAGGGCAGATACGCAGTATTTT. Its protein product is CASGRADTQYF.

This clonotype showed up just once. V gene TRBV5-1 combines with J gene TRBJ2-1; D remains unclear. The germline gives CDR1 SGHRS, CDR2 YFSETQ. This CDR3 contains 12 residues. The V end was cut by 0 bases, the J end by 6 bases, with 4 bases between. The CDR3 loop reads CASSLETNEQFF. The CDR3 DNA reads TGCGCCAGCAGCTTGGAGACCAATGAGCAGTTCTTC.